These 20 T cell receptor beta chains came from one sample sequenced in a study of Graves' ophthalmopathy and Graves' hyperthyroidism. RNA served as the template for amplifying TCR beta CDR3 regions. An opening RT-PCR round employed HTBI primers and preceded a second-round multiplex PCR. TCRdb fed the multiplex PCR reads into MiXCR, producing one record per CDR3 protein. This sample has approximately 460,000 distinct CDR3 sequences; approximately 15% occur once, and the top ten carry about a tenth. Source material: blood. The receptors shown here come from a young woman with Graves' ophthalmopathy.

This clonotype was seen many times. At one end, the junction sequence differs from germline, possibly due to a read error. The chain is built from TRBV5-1 and TRBJ2-7; D unresolved. The CDR3 runs to 12 residues. Germline CDR1 is SGHRS and CDR2 is YFSETQ. CDR3 DNA: TGCGCCAGCAATTCGGGCGGATACGAGCGGTACTTC. This encodes CASNSGGYERYF.

The chain has TRBV6-2 or TRBV6-3 and TRBJ2-5, with D unresolved. Germline V gene data show CDR1 as MNHEY and CDR2 as SVGEGT. Trimming took off 2 bases at V and 2 bases at J, with 9 bases between the two ends. There are 14 residues in the CDR3. CDR3 DNA: TGTGCCAGCAGTTACGGTCAGACGCAAGAGACCCAGTACTTC. Encoded protein: CASSYGQTQETQYF.

This clonotype occurred once. The rearrangement links TRBV6-2 or TRBV6-3 to TRBJ2-5; 10 nucleotides align to TRBD2. Looked up from germline, CDR1 is MNHEY and CDR2 is SVGEGT. The CDR3 consists of 15 residues. Trimming at V came to 2 bases and at J to 6 bases, leaving 6 bases not matched to a gene. The CDR3 spells CASSYVAGGGKTQYF. The CDR3 coding sequence is TGTGCCAGCAGTTACGTAGCGGGGGGCGGAAAGACCCAGTACTTC.

This clonotype was recorded many times. The chain joins TRBV6-2 or TRBV6-3 to TRBJ1-1; D remains unclear. V lost 6 bases and J 0 bases, leaving 5 bases between the germline ends. The CDR3 spans 12 residues. Germline CDR1 and CDR2: MNHEY and SVGEGT. CDR3 sequence: CASRKLNTEAFF. CDR3 DNA: TGTGCCAGCAGAAAACTGAACACTGAAGCTTTCTTT.

There are many counts of this clonotype. V gene TRBV7-2 combines with J gene TRBJ1-1; D is perhaps TRBD1 (5 bases). This CDR3 is built from 14 residues. V lost 5 bases and J lost 1, with 11 bases in between. CDR1 is SGHTA, CDR2 FQGNSA, per germline. The CDR3 DNA reads TGTGCCAGCAGCCCAGGGTACAGGAACACTGAAGCTTTCTTT. Translation gives CASSPGYRNTEAFF.

At least ten counts were recorded for this clonotype. The chain couples TRBV29-1 to TRBJ2-5; D ambiguous. Germline-derived CDR1 and CDR2 are SQVTM and ANQGSEA. This CDR3 spans 13 amino acids. Deletions cut 6 bases from V and 2 bases from J, with 13 bases between. The chain's CDR3 is CSVLQAGQETQYF. The CDR3 DNA is TGCAGCGTCCTCCAGGCTGGACAAGAGACCCAGTACTTC.

This clonotype was observed at least ten times. The chain links TRBV18 to TRBJ1-1; TRBD1 is a possible D gene (5 bases). V gave up 3 bases and J gave up 11 bases, with 13 bases separating them. The length of the CDR3 is 12 residues. Germline V gene data show CDR1 as KGHSH and CDR2 as LQKENI. The CDR3 DNA reads TGTGCCAGCTCACCTAGCGGACAAGGGGCTTTCTTT. Translated, it gives CASSPSGQGAFF.

This clonotype was picked up many times. The rearrangement joins TRBV6-8 to TRBJ2-5; unclear D gene. Germline lookup yields CDR1 MNHGY and CDR2 SAAAGT. Trimming cost V 7 bases and J 2 bases, with 14 bases left between them. There are 14 residues in the CDR3. The CDR3 DNA follows: TGTGCCAGCACCTCACGGCGCAGGCAAGAGACCCAGTACTTC. This sequence encodes CASTSRRRQETQYF.

There are many counts of this clonotype. The rearrangement links TRBV6-2 or TRBV6-3 to TRBJ1-5, with D perhaps TRBD1 (5 bases). CDR1 MNHEY and CDR2 SVGEGT come from the germline V gene. CDR3 length: 14 residues. The germline V and J ends were trimmed by 0 bases and 9 bases, with 12 bases remaining between them. CDR3 in amino acids: CASSYSGEEWPQHF. CDR3 bases: TGTGCCAGCAGTTACTCGGGGGAAGAATGGCCCCAGCATTTT.

This clonotype was found many times. The chain employs TRBV30 and TRBJ1-1; D remains unclear. This CDR3 is 13 amino acids long. Germline loops: CDR1 GTSNPN, CDR2 SVGIG (reference sequence). Trimming took off 5 bases at V and 0 bases at J, with 10 bases between the two ends. The DNA of the CDR3 is TGTGCCTGGGAGTCCCAGCTGAACACTGAAGCTTTCTTT. Translation gives CAWESQLNTEAFF.

This clonotype was seen at least ten times. The V call is TRBV6-5, the J call TRBJ1-2, with 9 bases matching TRBD1. The CDR3 has 13 amino acids. The V and J ends lost 0 bases and 10 bases, in that order; junction bases with no gene match: 3. The germline V gene has CDR1 MNHEY and CDR2 SVGAGI. As DNA, the CDR3 is TGTGCCAGCAGTTACTCGGGGGACAGGGTCTACACCTTC. Protein product: CASSYSGDRVYTF.

This clonotype showed up many times. The chain joins TRBV20-1 to TRBJ2-5; possibly TRBD1 for D (6 bases). The length of the CDR3 is 16 residues. Between the trimmed V and J ends, which lost 6 bases and 1 base, there was a span of 21 bases. Germline V gene sequence: CDR1 DFQATT, CDR2 SNEGSKA (reference sequence). CDR3 DNA: TGCAGTGCCCCGCCTCGGAGGACAGAACCCCAAGAGACCCAGTACTTC. This translates into CSAPPRRTEPQETQYF.

This clonotype turned up a few times. The chain links TRBV7-9 to TRBJ2-4; tentatively, D is TRBD1 or TRBD2 (5 bases each). Trimming stripped 5 bases from V and 14 bases from J, with 16 bases between. Germline V lookup: CDR1 SEHNR, CDR2 FQNEAQ (reference sequence). The CDR3 loop spans 12 amino acids. The CDR3 reads CASSPGTLGKYF. The CDR3 region has the DNA TGTGCCAGCAGCCCCGGGACCTTAGGGAAGTACTTC.

This clonotype was counted between two and nine times. The chain is built from TRBV20-1 and TRBJ2-5; 7 bases line up with TRBD2. Germline CDR1 and CDR2: DFQATT and SNEGSKA (reference sequence). This CDR3 comprises 17 residues. With V trimmed by 0 bases and J by 0 bases, 10 bases remained unmatched. CDR3 protein: CSARDLGGGPYQETQYF. CDR3 sequence (DNA): TGCAGTGCTAGAGATCTGGGCGGGGGACCGTACCAAGAGACCCAGTACTTC.

The table lists this clonotype with many counts. This chain uses TRBV5-1 with TRBJ2-7; a possible D gene is TRBD1 (6 bases). V was cut by 3 bases and J by 2 bases, with 9 bases left in between. Germline V CDR1 and CDR2: SGHRS, YFSETQ. This CDR3 comprises 13 residues. The CDR3 bases are TGCGCCAGCAGCTCGGACAGACCCTACGAGCAGTACTTC. It translates to CASSSDRPYEQYF.

Ten or more counts support this clonotype. Sequence at one end of the junction differs from germline and may be a read error. This chain uses TRBV6-1 with TRBJ2-7, with 7 bases fitting TRBD2. Germline-derived CDR1 and CDR2 are MNHNS and SASEGT. This CDR3 region has 12 residues. The CDR3 reads CASREAGTEQYF. The CDR3 coding sequence is TGTGCCAGCAGAGAAGCGGGGACCGAGCAGTACTTC.

This clonotype was picked up a small number of times. The chain recombines TRBV6-5 with TRBJ2-2; the match to TRBD1 covers 7 bases. Germline V gives CDR1 MNHEY, CDR2 SVGAGI. The CDR3 consists of 14 residues. Germline trimming cut 8 bases from V and 1 base from J; bases unmatched to any gene: 4. The CDR3 here is CASVRDRNTGELFF. CDR3 bases: TGTGCCAGCGTTAGGGACAGGAACACCGGGGAGCTGTTTTTT.

This clonotype appeared many times. The chain employs TRBV6-2 or TRBV6-3 and TRBJ2-7; maybe TRBD2 (5 bases). Germline lookup yields CDR1 MNHEY and CDR2 SVGEGT. The CDR3 runs to 15 residues. Trimming stripped 4 bases from V and 2 bases from J, with 15 bases between. CDR3 amino acids: CASSSESGTTYEQYF. The CDR3 DNA reads as TGTGCCAGCAGTTCCGAGAGCGGCACCACCTACGAGCAGTACTTC.

The table lists this clonotype with many counts. The chain employs TRBV29-1 and TRBJ2-2, with TRBD2 matching 10 bases. V was clipped by 5 bases and J by 8 bases; unmatched bases: 8. The CDR3 is 14 residues long. Per germline, CDR1 SQVTM and CDR2 ANQGSEA. CDR3 sequence (DNA): TGCAGCGTTCGGACTAGCGGAGGTCGGGGGGAGCTGTTTTTT. Amino acid sequence: CSVRTSGGRGELFF.

This clonotype occurred many times. This CDR3 is CASSLGEFGSSYEQYF. The CDR3, as DNA: TGCGCCAGCAGCTTGGGAGAATTCGGGAGCTCCTACGAGCAGTACTTC. The chain has TRBV5-1 and TRBJ2-7; tentative D call: TRBD2 (6 bases). Germline V gives CDR1 SGHRS, CDR2 YFSETQ. Deletions cut 0 bases from V and 0 bases from J, with 13 bases between. There are 16 residues in the CDR3.